Included here is one T cell receptor beta chain sequence, with context. The antigen remains unidentified. The intended depth for sequencing was 1 in 200,000 to 1 in 1 million T cells. Produced via immunoSEQ multiplex PCR; TCRdb's table is partial and in-frame only. The sample consists of approximately 48,000 clones, around 53% of them appearing once. This sample is part of a study of cytotoxic CD8 clonotypes in ibrutinib-treated CLL. Study-wide results and caveats: Baseline-level clonality went beyond age-matched healthy donors and moved in step with circulating CD8+ T-cell counts.

The CDR3 has 18 residues. Frozen-stored PBMCs produced about 2 micrograms of genomic DNA for TCR beta libraries. The TCR originated in a human donor with chronic lymphocytic leukemia. The sequences come from PBMCs, collected after 12 months of ibrutinib treatment. The chain combines TRBV12-1 with TRBJ2-7; the table assigns TRBD2, which was not confirmed against the DNA. TRBV12-1 is noted as a pseudogene. The CDR3 loop reads CASSAGGIRVTVSYEQYF. The CDR3, as DNA: TGTGCCAGCAGCGCTGGAGGGATTCGTGTGACAGTATCCTACGAGCAGTACTTC.